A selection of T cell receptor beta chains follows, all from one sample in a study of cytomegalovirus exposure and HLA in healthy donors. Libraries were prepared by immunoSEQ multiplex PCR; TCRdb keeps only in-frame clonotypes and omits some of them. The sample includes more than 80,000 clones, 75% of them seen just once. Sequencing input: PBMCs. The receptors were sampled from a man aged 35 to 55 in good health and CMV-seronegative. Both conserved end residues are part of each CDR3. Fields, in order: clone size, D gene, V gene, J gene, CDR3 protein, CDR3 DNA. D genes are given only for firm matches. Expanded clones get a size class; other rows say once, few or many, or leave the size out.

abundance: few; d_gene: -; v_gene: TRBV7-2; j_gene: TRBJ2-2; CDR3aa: CASSLERGWRTGELFF; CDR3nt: TGTGCCAGCAGCCTGGAAAGGGGCTGGCGGACCGGGGAGCTGTTTTTT
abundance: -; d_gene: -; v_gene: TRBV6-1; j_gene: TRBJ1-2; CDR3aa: CASSVGDRGYTF; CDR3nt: TGTGCCAGCAGTGTAGGGGATCGCGGCTACACCTTC
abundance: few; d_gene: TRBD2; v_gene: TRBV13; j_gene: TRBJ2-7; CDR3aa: CASSLGASGDTYEQYF; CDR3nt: TGTGCCAGCAGCTTAGGGGCTAGCGGGGACACCTACGAGCAGTACTTC
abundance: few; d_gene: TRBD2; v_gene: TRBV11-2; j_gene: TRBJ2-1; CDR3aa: CASSLGSGLFNEQFF; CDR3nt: TGTGCCAGCAGCTTAGGATCGGGACTATTCAATGAGCAGTTCTTC
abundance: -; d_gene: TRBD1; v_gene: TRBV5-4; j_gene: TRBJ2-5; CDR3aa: CASSPDRGRETQYF; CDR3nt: TGTGCCAGCAGCCCAGACAGGGGGCGAGAGACCCAGTACTTC
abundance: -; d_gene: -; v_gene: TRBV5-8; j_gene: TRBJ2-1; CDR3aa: CASSSDGGYNEQFF; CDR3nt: TGTGCCAGCAGCTCTGACGGGGGCTACAATGAGCAGTTCTTC
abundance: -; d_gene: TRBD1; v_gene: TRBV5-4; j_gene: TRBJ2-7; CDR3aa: CASAGGQGREQYF; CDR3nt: TGTGCCAGTGCAGGGGGACAGGGCAGGGAGCAGTACTTC
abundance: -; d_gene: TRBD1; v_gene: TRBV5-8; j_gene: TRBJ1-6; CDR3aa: CASSLGRDRQNSPLHF; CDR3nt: TGTGCCAGCAGCTTGGGGAGGGACAGACAAAATTCACCCCTCCACTTT
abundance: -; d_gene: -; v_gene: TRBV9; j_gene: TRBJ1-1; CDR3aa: CASSVAGAGTEAFF; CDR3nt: TGTGCCAGCAGCGTAGCAGGGGCGGGTACTGAAGCTTTCTTT
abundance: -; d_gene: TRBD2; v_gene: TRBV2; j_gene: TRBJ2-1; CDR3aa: CASSVRPSGGAGNEQFF; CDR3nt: TGTGCCAGCAGTGTAAGGCCTAGCGGGGGGGCGGGGAATGAGCAGTTCTTC
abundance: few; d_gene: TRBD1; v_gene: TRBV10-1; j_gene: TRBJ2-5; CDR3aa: CASSRDRQETQYF; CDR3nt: TGCGCCAGCAGCCGGGACAGGCAAGAGACCCAGTACTTC
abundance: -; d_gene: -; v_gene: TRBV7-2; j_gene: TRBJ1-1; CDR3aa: CASSSRGGRFSEAFF; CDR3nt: TGTGCCAGCAGCTCCCGGGGAGGGCGATTTTCTGAAGCTTTCTTT
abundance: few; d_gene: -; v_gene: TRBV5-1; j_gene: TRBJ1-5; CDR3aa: CASSLEPGGSSNQPQHF; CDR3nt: TGCGCCAGCAGCCTTGAACCGGGGGGCTCGAGCAATCAGCCCCAGCATTTT
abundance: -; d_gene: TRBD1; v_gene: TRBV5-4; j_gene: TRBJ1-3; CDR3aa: CASSPGTGRSGNTIYF; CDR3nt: TGTGCCAGCAGCCCCGGGACAGGGCGGTCTGGAAACACCATATATTTT
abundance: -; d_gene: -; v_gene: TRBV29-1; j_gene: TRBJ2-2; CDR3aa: CSVEDGQGSTGELFF; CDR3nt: TGCAGCGTTGAAGATGGGCAGGGTTCCACCGGGGAGCTGTTTTTT
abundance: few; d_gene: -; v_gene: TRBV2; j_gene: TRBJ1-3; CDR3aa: CAIEEDSYSGNTIYF; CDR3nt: TGTGCGATTGAAGAAGACAGTTATTCTGGAAACACCATATATTTT
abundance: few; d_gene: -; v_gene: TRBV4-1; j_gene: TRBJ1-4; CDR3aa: CASSRTPTNEKLFF; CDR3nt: TGCGCCAGCAGCCGGACACCAACTAATGAAAAACTGTTTTTT
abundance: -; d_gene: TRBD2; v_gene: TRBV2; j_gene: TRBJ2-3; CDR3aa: CASTGGDTQYF; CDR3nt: TGTGCCAGCACGGGGGGAGATACGCAGTATTTT
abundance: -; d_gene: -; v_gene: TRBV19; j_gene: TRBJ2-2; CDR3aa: CASRELGGARGELFF; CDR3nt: TGTGCCAGTAGGGAGCTGGGGGGAGCACGGGGGGAGCTGTTTTTT
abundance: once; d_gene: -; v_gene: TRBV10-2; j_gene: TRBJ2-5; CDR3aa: CASSALGGGGRETQYF; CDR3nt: TGCGCCAGCAGTGCGTTGGGCGGGGGCGGTCGGGAGACCCAGTACTTC
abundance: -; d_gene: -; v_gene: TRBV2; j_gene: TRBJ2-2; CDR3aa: CASIKTSSNTGELFF; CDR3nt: TGTGCCAGCATCAAGACTAGTTCTAACACCGGGGAGCTGTTTTTT
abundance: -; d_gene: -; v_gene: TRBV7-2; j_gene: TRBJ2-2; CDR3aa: CASSGSGGELFF; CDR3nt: TGTGCCAGCAGCGGGAGTGGGGGGGAGCTGTTTTTT
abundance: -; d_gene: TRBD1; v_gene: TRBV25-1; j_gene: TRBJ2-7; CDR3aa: CASSQGALEQYF; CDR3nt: TGTGCCAGCAGTCAGGGGGCGCTTGAGCAGTACTTC
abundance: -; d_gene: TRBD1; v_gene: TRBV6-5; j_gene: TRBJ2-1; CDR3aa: CASSPDRGSYNEQFF; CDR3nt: TGTGCCAGCAGTCCCGACAGGGGATCCTACAATGAGCAGTTCTTC
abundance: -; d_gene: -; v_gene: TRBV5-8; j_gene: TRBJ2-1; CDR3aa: CASSSNRGGDNEQFF; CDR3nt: TGTGCCAGCAGCAGTAACAGGGGGGGCGACAATGAGCAGTTCTTC
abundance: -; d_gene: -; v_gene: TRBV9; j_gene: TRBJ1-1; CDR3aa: CASSVGSGLTAEAFF; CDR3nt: TGTGCCAGCAGCGTAGGTTCAGGGTTGACCGCTGAAGCTTTCTTT